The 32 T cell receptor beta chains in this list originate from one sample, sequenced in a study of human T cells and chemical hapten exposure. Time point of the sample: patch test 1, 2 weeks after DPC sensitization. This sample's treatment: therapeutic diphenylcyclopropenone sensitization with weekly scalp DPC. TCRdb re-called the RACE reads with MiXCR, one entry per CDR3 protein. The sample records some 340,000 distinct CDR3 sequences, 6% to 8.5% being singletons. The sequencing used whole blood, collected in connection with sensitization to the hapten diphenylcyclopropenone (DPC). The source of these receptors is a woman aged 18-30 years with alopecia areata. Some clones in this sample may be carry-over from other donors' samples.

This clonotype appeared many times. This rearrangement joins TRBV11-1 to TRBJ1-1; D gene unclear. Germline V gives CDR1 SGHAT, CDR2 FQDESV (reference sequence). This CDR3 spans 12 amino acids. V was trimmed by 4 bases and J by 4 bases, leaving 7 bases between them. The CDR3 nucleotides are TGTGCCAGCAGCTGGGAAAGCACTGAAGCTTTCTTT. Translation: CASSWESTEAFF.

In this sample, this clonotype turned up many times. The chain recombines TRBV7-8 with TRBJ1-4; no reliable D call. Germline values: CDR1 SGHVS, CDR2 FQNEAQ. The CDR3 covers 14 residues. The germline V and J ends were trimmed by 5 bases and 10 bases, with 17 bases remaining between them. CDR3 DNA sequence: TGTGCCAGCAGCCCAGAGTTCGGACGTCCAAAACTGTTTTTT. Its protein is CASSPEFGRPKLFF. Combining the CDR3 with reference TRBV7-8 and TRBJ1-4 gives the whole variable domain GAGVSQSPRYKVAKRGQDVALRCDPISGHVSLFWYQQALGQGPEFLTYFQNEAQLDKSGLPSDRFFAERPEGSVSTLKIQRTQQEDSAVYLCASSPEFGRPKLFFGSGTQLSVL.

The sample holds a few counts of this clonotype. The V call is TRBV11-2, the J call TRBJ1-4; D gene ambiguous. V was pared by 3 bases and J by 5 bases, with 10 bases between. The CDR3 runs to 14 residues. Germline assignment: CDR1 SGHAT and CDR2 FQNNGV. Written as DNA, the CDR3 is TGTGCCAGCAGCTTCGGACTCCTAAATGAAAAACTGTTTTTT. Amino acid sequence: CASSFGLLNEKLFF.

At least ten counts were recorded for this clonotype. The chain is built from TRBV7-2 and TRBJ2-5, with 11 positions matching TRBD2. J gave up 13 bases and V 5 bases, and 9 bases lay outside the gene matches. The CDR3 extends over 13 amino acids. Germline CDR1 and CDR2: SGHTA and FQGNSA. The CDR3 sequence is CASSTPQGTSGYF. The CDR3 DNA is TGTGCCAGCAGCACACCCCAAGGGACTAGCGGGTACTTC.

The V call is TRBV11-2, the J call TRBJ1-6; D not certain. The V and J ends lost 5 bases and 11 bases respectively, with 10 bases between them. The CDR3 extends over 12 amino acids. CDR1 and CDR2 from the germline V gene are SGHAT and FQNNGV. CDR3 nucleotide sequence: TGTGCCAGCAGCGAGGAGGTGCCACCCCTCCACTTT. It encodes CASSEEVPPLHF.

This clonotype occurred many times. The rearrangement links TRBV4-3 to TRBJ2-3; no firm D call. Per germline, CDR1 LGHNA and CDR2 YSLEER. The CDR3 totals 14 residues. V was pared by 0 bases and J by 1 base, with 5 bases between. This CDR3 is CASSQDVRTDTQYF. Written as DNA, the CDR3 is TGCGCCAGCAGCCAAGATGTCCGCACAGATACGCAGTATTTT.

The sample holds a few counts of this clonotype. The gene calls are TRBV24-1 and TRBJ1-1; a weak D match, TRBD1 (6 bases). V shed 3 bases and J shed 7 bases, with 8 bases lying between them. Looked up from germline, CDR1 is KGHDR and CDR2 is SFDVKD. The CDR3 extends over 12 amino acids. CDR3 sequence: CATSDGGHEAFF. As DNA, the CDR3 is TGTGCCACCAGTGATGGGGGCCATGAAGCTTTCTTT.

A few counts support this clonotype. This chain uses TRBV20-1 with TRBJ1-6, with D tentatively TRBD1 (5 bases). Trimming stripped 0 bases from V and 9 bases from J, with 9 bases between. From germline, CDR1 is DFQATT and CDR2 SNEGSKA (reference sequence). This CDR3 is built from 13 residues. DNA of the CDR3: TGCAGTGCTAGAGATACCGGGGGTTCACCCCTCCACTTT. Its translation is CSARDTGGSPLHF.

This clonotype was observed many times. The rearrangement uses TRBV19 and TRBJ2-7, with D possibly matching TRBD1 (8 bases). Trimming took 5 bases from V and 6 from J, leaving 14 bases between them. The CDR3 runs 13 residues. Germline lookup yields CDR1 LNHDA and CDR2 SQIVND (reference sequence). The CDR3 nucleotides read TGTGCCAGTAGTCCGACAGGGGAGGGCGAGCAGTACTTC. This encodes CASSPTGEGEQYF.

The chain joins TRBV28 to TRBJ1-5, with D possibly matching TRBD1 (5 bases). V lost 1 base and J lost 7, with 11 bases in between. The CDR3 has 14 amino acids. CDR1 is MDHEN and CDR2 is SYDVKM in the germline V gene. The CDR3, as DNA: TGTGCCAGCAGTTTATATACTGAGGGGCAGCCCCAGCATTTT. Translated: CASSLYTEGQPQHF.

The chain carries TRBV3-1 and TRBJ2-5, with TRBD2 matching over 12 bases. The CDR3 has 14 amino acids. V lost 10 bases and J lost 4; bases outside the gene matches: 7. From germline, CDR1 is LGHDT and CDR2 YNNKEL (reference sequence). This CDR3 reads CATGLAGNSETQYF. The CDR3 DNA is TGTGCCACCGGACTAGCGGGGAACTCAGAGACCCAGTACTTC.

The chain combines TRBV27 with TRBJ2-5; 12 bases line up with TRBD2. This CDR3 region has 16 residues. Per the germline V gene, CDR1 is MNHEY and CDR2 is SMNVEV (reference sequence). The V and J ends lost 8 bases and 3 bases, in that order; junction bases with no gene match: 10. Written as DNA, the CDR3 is TGTGCCAGCGATAGGCGACTAGCGGGGGTTAAAGAGACCCAGTACTTC. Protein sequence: CASDRRLAGVKETQYF.

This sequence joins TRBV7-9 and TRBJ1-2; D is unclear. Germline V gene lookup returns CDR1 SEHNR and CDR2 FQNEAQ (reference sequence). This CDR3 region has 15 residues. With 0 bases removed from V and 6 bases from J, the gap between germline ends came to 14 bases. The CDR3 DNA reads TGTGCCAGCAGCTTAGCGGGGTCGCTGGAGGATGGCTACACCTTC. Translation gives CASSLAGSLEDGYTF.

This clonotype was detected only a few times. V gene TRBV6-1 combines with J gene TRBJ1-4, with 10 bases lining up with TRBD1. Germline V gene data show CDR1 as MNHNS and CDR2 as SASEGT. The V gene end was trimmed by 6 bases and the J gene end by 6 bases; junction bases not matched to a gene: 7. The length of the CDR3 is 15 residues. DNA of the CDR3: TGTGCCAGCAGGAGACAGGGGGCCGGCGATGAAAAACTGTTTTTT. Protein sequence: CASRRQGAGDEKLFF.

DNA for the CDR3: TGTGCCAGCAGGACTCTAGCCAAAAACATTCAGTACTTC. It encodes CASRTLAKNIQYF. The V gene is TRBV27, the J gene TRBJ2-4; D unresolved. The CDR3 is 13 residues long. Germline V CDR1 and CDR2: MNHEY, SMNVEV (reference sequence). Trimming removed 6 bases from V and 0 bases from J, with 6 bases in between.

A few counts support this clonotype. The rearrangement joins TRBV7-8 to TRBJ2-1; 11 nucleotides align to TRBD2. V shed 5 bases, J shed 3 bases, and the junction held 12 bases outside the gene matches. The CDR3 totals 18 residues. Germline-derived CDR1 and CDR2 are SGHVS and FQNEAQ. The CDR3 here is CASSLGLAGRVDYNEQFF. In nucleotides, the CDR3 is TGTGCCAGCAGCCTCGGACTAGCGGGCAGGGTAGACTACAATGAGCAGTTCTTC.

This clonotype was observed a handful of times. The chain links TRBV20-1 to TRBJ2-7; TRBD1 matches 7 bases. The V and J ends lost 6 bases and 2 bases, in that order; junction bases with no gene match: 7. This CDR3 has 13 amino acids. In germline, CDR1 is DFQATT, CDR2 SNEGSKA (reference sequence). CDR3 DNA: TGCAGTGCCAGGACCGGGACAGCCTACGAGCAGTACTTC. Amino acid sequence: CSARTGTAYEQYF.

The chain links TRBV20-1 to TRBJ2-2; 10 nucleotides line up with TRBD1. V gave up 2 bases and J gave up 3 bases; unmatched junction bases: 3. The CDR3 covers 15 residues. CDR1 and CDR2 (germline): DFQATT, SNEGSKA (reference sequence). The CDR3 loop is CSARKTGGYTGELFF. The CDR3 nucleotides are TGCAGTGCTAGAAAGACAGGGGGCTACACCGGGGAGCTGTTTTTT.

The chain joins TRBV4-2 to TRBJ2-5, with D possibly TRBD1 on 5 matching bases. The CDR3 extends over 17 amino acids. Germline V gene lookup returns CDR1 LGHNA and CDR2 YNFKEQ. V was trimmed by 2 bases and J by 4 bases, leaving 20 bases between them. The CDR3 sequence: CASSQPSGGWGGETQYF. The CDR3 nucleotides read TGTGCCAGCAGCCAACCCTCCGGTGGTTGGGGCGGAGAGACCCAGTACTTC.

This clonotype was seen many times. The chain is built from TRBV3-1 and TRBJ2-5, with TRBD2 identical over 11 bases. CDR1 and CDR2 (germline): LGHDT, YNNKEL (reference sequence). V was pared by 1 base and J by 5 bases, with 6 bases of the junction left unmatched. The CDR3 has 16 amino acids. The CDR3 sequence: CASSQAPSGGTETQYF. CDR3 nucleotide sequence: TGTGCCAGCAGCCAAGCCCCTAGCGGGGGGACGGAGACCCAGTACTTC.

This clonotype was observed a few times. The CDR3 loop is CASSQRTDFSYNSPLHF. CDR3 nucleotides: TGCGCCAGCAGCCAACGGACGGATTTCTCCTATAATTCACCCCTCCACTTT. The genes are TRBV4-3 and TRBJ1-6, with D uncertain. Germline CDR1 and CDR2: LGHNA and YSLEER. The germline V and J ends were trimmed by 2 bases and 0 bases, with 11 bases remaining between them. CDR3 length: 17 residues.

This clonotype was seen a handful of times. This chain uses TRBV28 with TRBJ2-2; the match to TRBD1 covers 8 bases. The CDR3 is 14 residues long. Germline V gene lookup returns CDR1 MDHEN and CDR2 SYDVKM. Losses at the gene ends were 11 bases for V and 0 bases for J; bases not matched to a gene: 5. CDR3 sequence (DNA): TGTGCCTCGTGGACAGGGCCGAACACCGGGGAGCTGTTTTTT. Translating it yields CASWTGPNTGELFF.

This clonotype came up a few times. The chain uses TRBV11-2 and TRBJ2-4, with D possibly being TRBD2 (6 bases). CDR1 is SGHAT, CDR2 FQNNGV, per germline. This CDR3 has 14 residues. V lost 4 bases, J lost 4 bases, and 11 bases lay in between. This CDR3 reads CASSSRDLKNIQYF. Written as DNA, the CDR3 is TGTGCCAGCAGCTCCAGGGACTTAAAAAACATTCAGTACTTC.

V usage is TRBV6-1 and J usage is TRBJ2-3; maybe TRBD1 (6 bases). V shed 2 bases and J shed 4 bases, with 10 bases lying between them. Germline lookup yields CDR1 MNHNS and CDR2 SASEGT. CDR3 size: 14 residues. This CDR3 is CASSELTGADTQYF. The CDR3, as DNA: TGTGCCAGCAGTGAATTGACAGGCGCAGATACGCAGTATTTT.

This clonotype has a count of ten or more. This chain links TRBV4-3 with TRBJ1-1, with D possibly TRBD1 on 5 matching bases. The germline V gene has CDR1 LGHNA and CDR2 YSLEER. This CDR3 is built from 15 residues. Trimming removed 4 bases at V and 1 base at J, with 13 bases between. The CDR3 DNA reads TGCGCCAGCAGCCCGAATGCGGGGGGGAACACTGAAGCTTTCTTT. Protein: CASSPNAGGNTEAFF.

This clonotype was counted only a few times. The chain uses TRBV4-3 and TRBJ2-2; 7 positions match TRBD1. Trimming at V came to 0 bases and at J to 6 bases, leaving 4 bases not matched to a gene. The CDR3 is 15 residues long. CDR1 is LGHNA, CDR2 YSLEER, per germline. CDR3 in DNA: TGCGCCAGCAGCCAAGAATCAGGGGGTGCCGGGGAGCTGTTTTTT. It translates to CASSQESGGAGELFF.

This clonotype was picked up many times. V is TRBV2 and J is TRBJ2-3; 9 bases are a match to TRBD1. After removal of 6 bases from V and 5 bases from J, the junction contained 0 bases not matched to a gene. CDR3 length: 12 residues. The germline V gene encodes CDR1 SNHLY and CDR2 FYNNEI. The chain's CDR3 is CASRDRGDTQYF. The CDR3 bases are TGTGCCAGCAGGGACAGGGGAGATACGCAGTATTTT.

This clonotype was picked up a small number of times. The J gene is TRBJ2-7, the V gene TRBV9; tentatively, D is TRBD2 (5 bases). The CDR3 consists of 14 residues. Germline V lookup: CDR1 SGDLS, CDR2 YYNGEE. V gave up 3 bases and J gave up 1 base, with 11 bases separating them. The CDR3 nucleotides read TGTGCCAGCAGCGCCGGCAGCGGATCCTACGAGCAGTACTTC. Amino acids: CASSAGSGSYEQYF.

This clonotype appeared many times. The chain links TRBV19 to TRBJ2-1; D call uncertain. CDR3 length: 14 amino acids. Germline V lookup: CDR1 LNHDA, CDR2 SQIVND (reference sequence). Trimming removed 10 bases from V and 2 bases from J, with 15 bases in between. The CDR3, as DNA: TGTGCCACCCAAGCGACCGAAGCCTACAATGAGCAGTTCTTC. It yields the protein CATQATEAYNEQFF. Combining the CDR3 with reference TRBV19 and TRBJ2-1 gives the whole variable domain DGGITQSPKYLFRKEGQNVTLSCEQNLNHDAMYWYRQDPGQGLRLIYYSQIVNDFQKGDIAEGYSVSREKKESFPLTVTSAQKNPTAFYLCATQATEAYNEQFFGPGTRLTVL.

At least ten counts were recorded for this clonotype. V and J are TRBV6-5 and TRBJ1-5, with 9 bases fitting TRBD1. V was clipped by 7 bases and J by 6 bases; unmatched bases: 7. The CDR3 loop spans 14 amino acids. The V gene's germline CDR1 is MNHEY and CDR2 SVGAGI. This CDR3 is CASTRDRDTQPQHF. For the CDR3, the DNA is TGTGCCAGCACCAGGGACAGGGATACTCAGCCCCAGCATTTT.

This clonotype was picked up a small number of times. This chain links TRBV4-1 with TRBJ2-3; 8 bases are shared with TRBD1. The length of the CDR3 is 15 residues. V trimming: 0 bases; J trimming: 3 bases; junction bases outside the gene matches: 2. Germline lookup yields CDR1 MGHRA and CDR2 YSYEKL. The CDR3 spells CASSQEDRATDTQYF. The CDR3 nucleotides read TGCGCCAGCAGCCAAGAGGACAGGGCAACAGATACGCAGTATTTT.

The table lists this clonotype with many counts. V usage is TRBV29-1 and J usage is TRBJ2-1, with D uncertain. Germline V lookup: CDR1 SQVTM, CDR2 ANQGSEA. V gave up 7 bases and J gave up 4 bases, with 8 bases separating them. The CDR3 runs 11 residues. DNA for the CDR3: TGCAGCGCCGGAACGTACAATGAGCAGTTCTTC. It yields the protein CSAGTYNEQFF.